This is a list of T cell receptor beta chains from one sample in a study of T cells in localized non-small cell lung cancer. Libraries were prepared by immunoSEQ multiplex PCR; TCRdb keeps only in-frame clonotypes and omits some of them. The repertoire holds about 3,000 clones, roughly a quarter seen once, with 5.1% in the top ten. Sequences were derived from lung tumor tissue, sampled before any cancer treatment. These receptors were obtained from a female donor at least 60 years old with stage I lung adenocarcinoma. Both conserved end residues are part of each CDR3. A D gene is named only where the DNA matches it firmly. Rows may omit the clone size; those that give it use once, few, many or a size class.

j_call | cdr3_length | v_call | clone_size | d_call | cdr3_nt | cdr3_aa
TRBJ1-5 | 14 | TRBV18 | - | TRBD1 | TGTGCCAGCTCCCCCAGGGGGCGGGATCAGCCCCAGCATTTT | CASSPRGRDQPQHF
TRBJ2-2 | 15 | TRBV6-1 | few | - | TGTGCCAGCAGTGAAGAACCAACGAACACCGGGGAGCTGTTTTTT | CASSEEPTNTGELFF
TRBJ1-3 | 13 | TRBV29-1 | - | - | TGCAGCGCCACGGAGAGACGCGGAAACACCATATATTTT | CSATERRGNTIYF
TRBJ1-2 | 14 | TRBV15 | few | - | TGTGCCACCAGCAGAGTTCAGTTTAACTATGGCTACACCTTC | CATSRVQFNYGYTF
TRBJ1-2 | 14 | TRBV15 | - | - | TGTGCCACCAGCAGGGGGGGGACGGGCCATGGCTACACCTTC | CATSRGGTGHGYTF
TRBJ1-5 | 12 | TRBV9 | - | - | TGTGCCAGCACCCAGGGGTATCAGCCCCAGCATTTT | CASTQGYQPQHF
TRBJ2-7 | 13 | TRBV6-8 | few | - | TGTGCCAGCAGTTACTCGACCAGGGCCGAGCAGTACTTC | CASSYSTRAEQYF
TRBJ2-5 | 15 | TRBV19 | large | - | TGTGCCAGTAGTGCGGGTGGCGGCCCAAGGGAGACCCAGTACTTC | CASSAGGGPRETQYF
TRBJ1-2 | 17 | TRBV11-3 | - | - | TGTGCCAGCAGCTCGACCAAGGGGTCGACTAGGACCGCTGGCTACACCTTC | CASSSTKGSTRTAGYTF
TRBJ2-5 | 15 | TRBV12-5 | medium-sized | TRBD2 | TGTGCCAGCCGTCCCCCGGGGGGTGAAAAAGAGACCCAGTACTTC | CASRPPGGEKETQYF
TRBJ1-1 | 15 | TRBV19 | - | - | TGTGCCAGTAGTACAAACAGGAATATGAACACTGAAGCTTTCTTT | CASSTNRNMNTEAFF
TRBJ1-1 | 15 | TRBV15 | large | - | TGTGCCACCAGCAGAGATCTCCAGGAGCTCACTGAAGCTTTCTTT | CATSRDLQELTEAFF
TRBJ1-5 | 15 | TRBV18 | - | - | TGTGCCACCTCATTAGGGGCAGGGGACAATCAGCCCCAGCATTTT | CATSLGAGDNQPQHF
TRBJ2-1 | 13 | TRBV7-8 | few | - | TGTGCCAGCAGCTTAGTCCGAGGCAGGGTACTGTTCTTC | CASSLVRGRVLFF
TRBJ2-7 | 13 | TRBV29-1 | large | - | TGCAGCGTTCGCCGTGATGATCCCTACGAGCAGTACTTC | CSVRRDDPYEQYF
TRBJ2-3 | 17 | TRBV28 | - | TRBD2 | TGTGCCAGCAGTACCCCCTACGGACTAGCGGGAGTAGATACGCAGTATTTT | CASSTPYGLAGVDTQYF
TRBJ1-1 | 15 | TRBV11-3 | - | - | TGTGCCAGCAGCTTAGTGGGGAGTTCGGGCACTGAAGCTTTCTTT | CASSLVGSSGTEAFF
TRBJ2-1 | 13 | TRBV28 | medium-sized | - | TGTGCCAGCAGTTTAATTGCGACGATAGAGCAGTTCTTC | CASSLIATIEQFF
TRBJ2-7 | 14 | TRBV6-1 | few | - | TGTGCCAGCAGTGAAGTCAAGTCAGGCGGGCGGGAGTACTTC | CASSEVKSGGREYF
TRBJ2-3 | 12 | TRBV29-1 | - | - | TGCAGCCCCGAGTGGGGCACAGATACGCAGTATTTT | CSPEWGTDTQYF
TRBJ2-1 | 15 | TRBV11-3 | - | - | TGTGCCAGCAGCTTAGGCGGCGAGGGGTACAATGAGCAGTTCTTC | CASSLGGEGYNEQFF
TRBJ2-7 | 14 | TRBV19 | few | TRBD1 | TGTGCCAGTAGCCAGGGGACAGGGGTTCTGGAGCAGTACTTC | CASSQGTGVLEQYF
TRBJ1-1 | 14 | TRBV18 | - | TRBD1 | TGTGCCAGCTCACTGAGCGCCACAGGGGGTGAAGCTTTCTTT | CASSLSATGGEAFF
TRBJ2-2 | 14 | TRBV6-8 | - | TRBD2 | TGTGCCAGCAGAACTAGCGGAAACACCGGGGAGCTGTTTTTT | CASRTSGNTGELFF
TRBJ2-7 | 15 | TRBV11-3 | - | - | TGTGCCAGCAGCAAACAGGGGCAGGGGGGAGACGAGCAGTACTTC | CASSKQGQGGDEQYF
TRBJ2-5 | 14 | TRBV18 | few | TRBD2 | TGTGCCAGCTCACTGACTAGCGGCCAAGAGACCCAGTACTTC | CASSLTSGQETQYF
TRBJ1-1 | 14 | TRBV6-8 | few | - | TGTGCCAGCAGTCCGGGACACCTGAACACTGAAGCTTTCTTT | CASSPGHLNTEAFF
TRBJ2-1 | 15 | TRBV11-3 | - | TRBD1 | TGTGCCAGCAGCTCGCAAGGGACAGGGGGTCGTGAGCAGTTCTTC | CASSSQGTGGREQFF
TRBJ1-4 | 15 | TRBV6-8 | - | TRBD1 | TGTGCCAGCAGGAAACAGACAGGGGAAAATGAAAAACTGTTTTTT | CASRKQTGENEKLFF
TRBJ2-1 | 20 | TRBV11-3 | medium-sized | TRBD2 | TGTGCCAGCAGCAACCTAGGGACTAGCGGGGGGGCCATCTCCTACAATGAGCAGTTCTTC | CASSNLGTSGGAISYNEQFF
TRBJ2-1 | 15 | TRBV11-3 | medium-sized | TRBD2 | TGTGCCAGCAGCGACACTAGCGGGGGTTTCTATGAGCAGTTCTTC | CASSDTSGGFYEQFF
TRBJ2-5 | 13 | TRBV29-1 | - | TRBD1 | TGCAGCGTCCAGACAGGGAACCAAGAGACCCAGTACTTC | CSVQTGNQETQYF
TRBJ2-7 | 15 | TRBV19 | few | - | TGTGCCAGTAGTTACACGGGAGAGAGCTCCTACGAGCAGTACTTC | CASSYTGESSYEQYF
TRBJ2-3 | 13 | TRBV18 | few | - | TGTGCCAGCTCACCGGAGTCCACAGATACGCAGTATTTT | CASSPESTDTQYF
TRBJ1-1 | 15 | TRBV6-8 | few | TRBD1 | TGTGCCAGCAGCTCTCTTGACAGGGGGCACACTGAAGCTTTCTTT | CASSSLDRGHTEAFF
TRBJ2-7 | 14 | TRBV19 | - | TRBD2 | TGTGCCAGTAGTATGGGGGGGTTCTCCTACGAGCAGTACTTC | CASSMGGFSYEQYF
TRBJ2-7 | 15 | TRBV6-8 | few | TRBD1 | TGTGCCAGCAGTTACAGCACAGGGGAAGACTACGAGCAGTACTTC | CASSYSTGEDYEQYF
TRBJ2-1 | 16 | TRBV6-8 | - | TRBD2 | TGTGCCAGCAGTTTGACTAGCGGGAGGGTCTACAATGAGCAGTTCTTC | CASSLTSGRVYNEQFF
TRBJ2-7 | 13 | TRBV23-1 | - | - | TGCGCCTACACCCCAGGGGTCAACTACGAGCAGTACTTC | CAYTPGVNYEQYF
TRBJ2-1 | 15 | TRBV7-7 | few | TRBD2 | TGTGCCAGCGTCCCAGCGGGGAGCTCCTACAATGAGCAGTTCTTC | CASVPAGSSYNEQFF
TRBJ2-6 | 18 | TRBV19 | few | - | TGTGCCAGTAGTCTGACAGCACAGATACTCTCTGGGGCCAACGTCCTGACTTTC | CASSLTAQILSGANVLTF
TRBJ1-2 | 15 | TRBV19 | - | TRBD1 | TGTGCCAGTAGTATAGGGACAGGGGTTGGCTATGGCTACACCTTC | CASSIGTGVGYGYTF
TRBJ2-7 | 14 | TRBV5-1 | - | - | TGCGCCAGCAGCGGGACTGCTTCGTCCTACGAGCAGTACTTC | CASSGTASSYEQYF
TRBJ2-7 | 11 | TRBV30 | - | - | TGTGCCTGGAGTGCCCGAGGGGAGCAGTACTTC | CAWSARGEQYF
TRBJ2-1 | 16 | TRBV11-3 | few | TRBD2 | TGTGCCAGCAGCTTGGGAGCGGGAGAACGGTACAATGAGCAGTTCTTC | CASSLGAGERYNEQFF
TRBJ2-1 | 14 | TRBV29-1 | once | - | TGCAGCGGACGTCGGAACAGGGCCGACAATGAGCAGTTCTTC | CSGRRNRADNEQFF
TRBJ2-1 | 13 | TRBV7-4 | - | - | TGTGCCAGCAGCTTTAGGCTTAGCCCTGAGCAGTTCTTC | CASSFRLSPEQFF
TRBJ2-3 | 12 | TRBV9 | few | - | TGTGCCAGCAGCTTAGGGGGACCGCTCCAGTATTTT | CASSLGGPLQYF
TRBJ1-5 | 14 | TRBV11-3 | - | - | TGTGCCAGCAGCTTATGGGACGGGGATCAGCCCCAGCATTTT | CASSLWDGDQPQHF
TRBJ2-1 | 16 | TRBV11-3 | - | TRBD2 | TGTGCCAGCAGCTCCCACGTGGCTAGCGGTTACAATGAGCAGTTCTTC | CASSSHVASGYNEQFF
TRBJ2-5 | 14 | TRBV12-5 | - | - | TGTGCTAGTGGCACAGGAGCCTACCAAGAGACCCAGTACTTC | CASGTGAYQETQYF
TRBJ2-5 | 14 | TRBV11-3 | few | TRBD2 | TGTGCCAGCAGCTTACGGGGGGGGCTCGAGACCCAGTACTTC | CASSLRGGLETQYF
TRBJ2-1 | 17 | TRBV11-3 | few | - | TGTGCCAGCAGCGCCAGACTACAAGTACTTGACTACAATGAGCAGTTCTTC | CASSARLQVLDYNEQFF
TRBJ1-2 | 14 | TRBV9 | - | - | TGTGCCAGCAGTGAACTAGCCAGGGGTGTTGGCTACACCTTC | CASSELARGVGYTF
TRBJ2-5 | 18 | TRBV6-8 | - | TRBD2 | TGTGCCAGCACCGGGCCTATCACCGGGACTAGGCCTGGGGAGACCCAGTACTTC | CASTGPITGTRPGETQYF
TRBJ2-2 | 17 | TRBV5-1 | - | TRBD2 | TGCGCCAGCAGCTTGGCAGGCGCGGGGGGGAACACCGGGGAGCTGTTTTTT | CASSLAGAGGNTGELFF
TRBJ1-1 | 13 | TRBV28 | medium-sized | TRBD1 | TGTGCCAGCAGTTTTCAGGGGGGTACTGAAGCTTTCTTT | CASSFQGGTEAFF